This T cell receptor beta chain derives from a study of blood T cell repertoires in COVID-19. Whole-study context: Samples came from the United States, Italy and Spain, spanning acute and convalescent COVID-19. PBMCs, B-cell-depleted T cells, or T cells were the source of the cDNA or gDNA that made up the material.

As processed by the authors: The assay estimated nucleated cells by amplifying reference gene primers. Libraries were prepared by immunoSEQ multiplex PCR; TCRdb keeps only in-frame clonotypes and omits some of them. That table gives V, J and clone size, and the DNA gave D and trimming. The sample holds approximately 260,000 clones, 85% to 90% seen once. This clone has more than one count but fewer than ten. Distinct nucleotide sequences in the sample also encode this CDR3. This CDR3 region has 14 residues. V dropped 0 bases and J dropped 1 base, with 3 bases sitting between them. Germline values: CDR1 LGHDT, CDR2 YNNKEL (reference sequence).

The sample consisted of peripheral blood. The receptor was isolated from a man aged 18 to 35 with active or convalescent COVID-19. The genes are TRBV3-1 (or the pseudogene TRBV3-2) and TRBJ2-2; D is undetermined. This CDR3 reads CASSQDQNTGELFF. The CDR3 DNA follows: TGTGCCAGCAGCCAAGATCAGAACACCGGGGAGCTGTTTTTT.